Detailed here is one T cell receptor beta chain. A junction end diverges from the germline sequence, so it may reflect a read error. The donors were part of the validation cohort of over a hundred subjects. That cohort was separate from the first cohort, which comprised 666 subjects. The data originate from a study of cytomegalovirus exposure and HLA in healthy donors. In the study overall: The approximately 710 first-cohort repertoires and the 130 or so validation repertoires shared the same platform, a later analysis reported.

Germline CDR1 is MDHEN and CDR2 is SYDVKM. CDR3 length: 14 amino acids. Only in-frame clones appear in the TCRdb table, and some are missing; sequencing was by immunoSEQ multiplex PCR. This table holds 100,000 to 150,000 clones, roughly nine tenths found once. The specimen sequenced was PBMCs. J is TRBJ1-5 and V is TRBV28, with TRBD1 identical over 8 bases. This TCR was recovered from a woman aged 18-29 years in good health and CMV-seronegative. The CDR3: CASRLGTGGQPQHF. DNA for the CDR3: TGTGCAAGCAGGTTGGGGACAGGCGGTCAGCCCCAGCATTTT.